The 25 T cell receptor beta chains presented below share a single source sample, sequenced in a study of blood T cell repertoires in COVID-19. Measured with immunoSEQ multiplex PCR; TCRdb has only the in-frame clones, and not every one. The table lists 55,000 to 80,000 clones, roughly 92% of them singletons. The sample consisted of peripheral blood. These receptors all come from a human donor in a cohort sampled during active COVID-19.

The CDR3 region is CASSLSTGKAFF. DNA for the CDR3: TGTGCCAGCAGTTTATCGACAGGGAAAGCTTTCTTT. V and J are TRBV27 and TRBJ1-1; TRBD1 matches at 7 bases. Germline V gene sequence: CDR1 MNHEY, CDR2 SMNVEV (reference sequence). The J segment lost 9 bases and the V segment lost 0 bases, leaving 1 base of the junction unmatched. The CDR3 consists of 12 residues.

The V call is TRBV5-6, the J call TRBJ2-5, with no clear D. CDR3 length: 12 residues. Trimming took 4 bases from V and 8 from J, leaving 12 bases between them. Looked up from germline, CDR1 is SGHDT and CDR2 is YYEEEE. In DNA, the CDR3 is TGTGCCAGCAGCCCTTGGGCCAGTACCCAGTACTTC. It specifies CASSPWASTQYF.

The J gene is TRBJ2-3, the V gene TRBV5-1; the match to TRBD2 covers 8 bases. Germline V gene lookup returns CDR1 SGHRS and CDR2 YFSETQ. Unmatched junction bases numbered 7, after V lost 4 bases and J lost 0 bases. The CDR3 contains 16 residues. CDR3 in DNA: TGCGCCAGCAGCCCGGCGGGCGGGGGGAGCACAGATACGCAGTATTTT. Encoded protein: CASSPAGGGSTDTQYF.

A few counts support this clone. The chain links TRBV28 to TRBJ2-5; 7 nucleotides align to TRBD1. V lost 4 bases to trimming and J lost 5 bases; unmatched junction nucleotides: 7. CDR1 and CDR2 (germline): MDHEN, SYDVKM. This CDR3 spans 14 amino acids. The CDR3 loop reads CASSSQGTVETQYF. CDR3 sequence (DNA): TGTGCCAGCAGTTCACAGGGGACGGTGGAGACCCAGTACTTC.

The V call is TRBV7-9, the J call TRBJ2-3, with 9 bases matching TRBD1. Germline CDR1 SEHNR, CDR2 FQNEAQ (reference sequence). The CDR3 runs to 14 residues. V lost 2 bases and J lost 7; bases outside the gene matches: 4. The CDR3 DNA sequence: TGTGCCAGCAGCTTAACAGGGGGCGCGCATACGCAGTATTTT. It yields the protein CASSLTGGAHTQYF.

This clone was detected only a few times. CDR3 residues: CASSEGAGGNTIYF. The DNA for the CDR3 is TGTGCCAGCAGTGAAGGGGCAGGTGGAAACACCATATATTTT. V is TRBV6-1 and J is TRBJ1-3; no clear D gene. The CDR3 covers 14 residues. From germline, CDR1 is MNHNS and CDR2 SASEGT. V gave up 1 base and J gave up 3 bases, with 7 bases separating them.

This chain joins TRBV5-4 and TRBJ2-5; 10 bases match TRBD2. V gave up 5 bases and J gave up 5 bases; unmatched junction bases: 6. The CDR3 consists of 14 residues. Germline V lookup: CDR1 SGHNT, CDR2 YYREEE (reference sequence). The CDR3 sequence is CASSPAGGQETQYF. In nucleotides, the CDR3 is TGTGCCAGCAGTCCAGCGGGGGGGCAGGAGACCCAGTACTTC.

V usage is TRBV28 and J usage is TRBJ1-4, with 9 nucleotides matching TRBD1. The CDR3 is 16 amino acids. With V trimmed by 2 bases and J by 7 bases, 8 bases remained unmatched. CDR1 is MDHEN, CDR2 SYDVKM, per germline. CDR3 bases: TGTGCCAGCAGTTTACCTAGGACAGGGGTGGGTGAAAAACTGTTTTTT. Amino acids: CASSLPRTGVGEKLFF.

V gene TRBV6-5 combines with J gene TRBJ2-7; D gene ambiguous. Between the trimmed V and J ends, which lost 6 bases and 1 base, there was a span of 13 bases. CDR1 is MNHEY, CDR2 SVGAGI, per germline. The CDR3 contains 14 residues. CDR3 DNA: TGTGCCAGCAGACCCCCGAGGCCATCCTACGAGCAGTACTTC. Its protein is CASRPPRPSYEQYF.

V gene TRBV11-3 combines with J gene TRBJ2-5; tentative D call: TRBD1 (7 bases). The CDR3 consists of 13 residues. Per germline, CDR1 SGHNT and CDR2 YENEEA. Deletions cut 5 bases from V and 4 bases from J, with 11 bases between. Here the CDR3 DNA reads TGTGCCAGCAGCAGACAGGGAGGAGAGACCCAGTACTTC. Protein sequence: CASSRQGGETQYF.

The rearrangement uses TRBV5-1 and TRBJ2-4; 12 nucleotides agree with TRBD1. V gave up 4 bases and J gave up 8 bases; unmatched junction bases: 7. Germline V gene data show CDR1 as SGHRS and CDR2 as YFSETQ. The CDR3 is 15 amino acids. The CDR3 here is CASSVGQGAADIQYF. The CDR3 nucleotides are TGCGCCAGCAGCGTGGGACAGGGGGCGGCGGACATTCAGTACTTC.

The table lists this clone with a count of one. V is TRBV5-5 and J is TRBJ2-7, with 10 bases lining up with TRBD1. Germline-derived CDR1 and CDR2 are SGHKS and YYEKEE (reference sequence). The CDR3 loop spans 14 amino acids. J lost 4 bases, V lost 5 bases, and 6 bases had no gene match. CDR3 nucleotides: TGTGCCAGCAGTTTTGGACAGGGGGTATACGAGCAGTACTTC. Translation gives CASSFGQGVYEQYF.

This clone appeared a single time. The J gene is TRBJ2-7, the V gene TRBV4-1; D might be TRBD2 (6 bases). Germline V gene lookup returns CDR1 MGHRA and CDR2 YSYEKL. The CDR3 contains 15 residues. The germline V and J ends were trimmed by 1 base and 3 bases, with 13 bases remaining between them. The CDR3 DNA follows: TGCGCCAGCAGCCAAGTCGTCATCGGGGGCTACGAGCAGTACTTC. This translates into CASSQVVIGGYEQYF.

The table lists this clone with a few counts. This rearrangement joins TRBV25-1 to TRBJ2-1, with 12 positions matching TRBD2. After removal of 2 bases from V and 8 bases from J, the junction contained 4 bases not matched to a gene. The germline V gene has CDR1 MGHDK and CDR2 SYGVNS. The CDR3 runs 15 residues. CDR3 DNA: TGTGCCAGCAGTGAAGGACTAGCGGGAATCGATGAGCAGTTCTTC. Translating gives CASSEGLAGIDEQFF. Full variable domain (remainder filled in from reference TRBV25-1 and TRBJ2-1): EADIYQTPRYLVIGTGKKITLECSQTMGHDKMYWYQQDPGMELHLIHYSYGVNSTEKGDLSSESTVSRIRTEHFPLTLESARPSHTSQYLCASSEGLAGIDEQFFGPGTRLTVL.

The rearrangement links TRBV11-2 to TRBJ2-1; D is perhaps TRBD1 (5 bases). The CDR3 loop spans 11 amino acids. The V gene lost 1 base and the J gene lost 10 bases, with 5 bases spanning the gap. Germline V gene sequence: CDR1 SGHAT, CDR2 FQNNGV. This chain's CDR3 is CASSLGQEQFF. The CDR3 nucleotides are TGTGCCAGCAGCTTAGGACAGGAGCAGTTCTTC.

This chain joins TRBV19 and TRBJ1-2, with 8 bases matching TRBD1. There are 19 residues in the CDR3. The junction had 19 bases not matched to a gene; V was cut back by 1 base and J by 6 bases. CDR1 is LNHDA, CDR2 SQIVND, per germline (reference sequence). CDR3 region: CASSIVLQGARGIKNGYTF. The CDR3 bases are TGTGCCAGTAGTATAGTTTTGCAGGGGGCGCGTGGGATAAAGAATGGCTACACCTTC.

The chain employs TRBV19 and TRBJ2-3; TRBD2 aligns across 10 bases. Trimming cost V 4 bases and J 0 bases; bases outside gene matches: 4. CDR1 and CDR2 (germline): LNHDA, SQIVND (reference sequence). The CDR3 has 16 amino acids. The CDR3 here is CASSKRGGSSTDTQYF. In DNA, the CDR3 is TGTGCCAGTAGTAAGCGGGGGGGATCTAGCACAGATACGCAGTATTTT.

The chain couples TRBV4-1 to TRBJ2-1; D is ambiguous. CDR1 and CDR2 from the germline V gene are MGHRA and YSYEKL. The V end lost 0 bases, the J end lost 12 bases, and 12 bases lay between the germline ends. The CDR3 totals 13 residues. DNA for the CDR3: TGCGCCAGCAGCCAAGATCGGCAGACGGGGCAGTTCTTC. Protein sequence: CASSQDRQTGQFF.

This chain joins TRBV4-1 and TRBJ2-3, with a weak D call TRBD2 (6 bases). Trimming removed 4 bases from V and 6 bases from J, with 14 bases in between. This CDR3 contains 14 residues. Germline V CDR1 and CDR2: MGHRA, YSYEKL. The CDR3 here is CASSLPMGGDTQYF. For the CDR3, the DNA is TGCGCCAGCAGCCTCCCTATGGGGGGTGATACGCAGTATTTT.

V usage is TRBV6-1 and J usage is TRBJ1-1; the D is unclear. The CDR3 contains 14 residues. V lost 1 base and J lost 1, with 7 bases in between. Looked up from germline, CDR1 is MNHNS and CDR2 is SASEGT. CDR3 in amino acids: CASSEERRNTEAFF. The CDR3 region has the DNA TGTGCCAGCAGTGAAGAGAGGAGGAACACTGAAGCTTTCTTT.

The chain employs TRBV5-8 and TRBJ2-1; 8 bases align to TRBD2. This CDR3 is 13 amino acids long. Germline lookup yields CDR1 SGHTS and CDR2 YDEGEE. J gave up 12 bases and V 1 base, and 6 bases lay outside the gene matches. The chain's CDR3 is CASSLPGGAAQFF. The DNA of the CDR3 is TGTGCCAGCAGCTTGCCCGGGGGGGCGGCGCAGTTCTTC. Full variable domain (rest looked up from reference TRBV5-8 and TRBJ2-1): EAGVTQSPTHLIKTRGQQATLRCSPISGHTSVYWYQQALGLGLQFLLWYDEGEERNRGNFPPRFSGRQFPNYSSELNVNALELEDSALYLCASSLPGGAAQFFGPGTRLTVL.

The chain uses TRBV29-1 and TRBJ2-1, with 10 nucleotides matching TRBD2. In germline, CDR1 is SQVTM, CDR2 ANQGSEA. The length of the CDR3 is 13 residues. The ends lost 4 bases at V and 4 bases at J; junction bases unmatched: 1. Here the CDR3 DNA reads TGCAGCGTTGTAGCGGGAGGATACAATGAGCAGTTCTTC. It specifies CSVVAGGYNEQFF.

This clone was observed a handful of times. The chain couples TRBV9 to TRBJ1-5; 9 positions match TRBD1. Unmatched junction bases numbered 0, after V lost 3 bases and J lost 5 bases. Germline-derived CDR1 and CDR2 are SGDLS and YYNGEE. There are 13 residues in the CDR3. The CDR3 sequence: CASSGQGDQPQHF. The CDR3 DNA is TGTGCCAGCAGCGGACAGGGGGATCAGCCCCAGCATTTT.

The gene calls are TRBV20-1 and TRBJ2-4; possible D gene TRBD2, 5 bases. Per germline, CDR1 DFQATT and CDR2 SNEGSKA (reference sequence). Between the trimmed V and J ends, which lost 3 bases and 0 bases, there was a span of 18 bases. The CDR3 spans 17 residues. The CDR3 sequence is CSASSLGALLAKNIQYF. The CDR3 DNA is TGCAGTGCTAGTTCTCTGGGAGCCTTACTAGCCAAAAACATTCAGTACTTC.

V is TRBV25-1 and J is TRBJ2-3, with 9 bases that match TRBD2. The CDR3 loop spans 14 amino acids. Germline loops: CDR1 MGHDK, CDR2 SYGVNS. The V segment lost 5 bases and the J segment 7 bases; nucleotides outside the gene matches: 7. DNA for the CDR3: TGTGCCAGCAGTACCCGGACTAGCGCAAATACGCAGTATTTT. Its protein is CASSTRTSANTQYF.